Below, 21 T cell receptor beta chains from the same sample are listed, as sequenced in a study of T cell repertoires in ileal Crohn's disease. Using immunoSEQ multiplex PCR, the repertoire was profiled, and TCRdb retains in-frame clones only, with some absent. The repertoire includes roughly 3,500 clones, about four fifths of them detected once, and more than 6.5% sits in the top ten. The material sequenced was ileal tissue. Receptors were obtained from an adult with Crohn's disease.

This CDR3 reads CAWTRTGGGTEAFF. The CDR3 DNA sequence: TGTGCCTGGACTCGGACAGGGGGGGGCACTGAAGCTTTCTTT. The chain carries TRBV30 and TRBJ1-1, with TRBD1 matching over 10 bases. The CDR3 spans 14 residues. Unmatched junction bases numbered 6, after V lost 4 bases and J lost 4 bases. Looked up from germline, CDR1 is GTSNPN and CDR2 is SVGIG (reference sequence).

The chain carries TRBV4-1 and TRBJ2-7, with 8 bases identical to TRBD2. CDR1 is MGHRA, CDR2 YSYEKL, per germline. Trimming took 1 base from V and 3 from J; bases not matched to a gene: 5. This CDR3 contains 15 residues. The CDR3 spells CASSQVSGGLYEQYF. DNA for the CDR3: TGCGCCAGCAGCCAAGTATCGGGGGGGCTCTACGAGCAGTACTTC.

This chain joins TRBV9 and TRBJ2-3; the match to TRBD2 covers 8 bases. V was pared by 0 bases and J by 2 bases, with 14 bases of the junction left unmatched. The CDR3 consists of 19 residues. Germline V gives CDR1 SGDLS, CDR2 YYNGEE. This CDR3 is CASSVEGGVAGTTTDTQYF. The CDR3 DNA sequence: TGTGCCAGCAGCGTAGAGGGGGGGGTAGCGGGGACAACCACAGATACGCAGTATTTT.

This clone was observed a single time. The chain links TRBV15 to TRBJ1-1; possible D gene TRBD1, 6 bases. V dropped 1 base and J dropped 7 bases, with 16 bases sitting between them. Germline V CDR1 and CDR2: LNHNV, YYDKDF (reference sequence). The CDR3 has 15 residues. In nucleotides, the CDR3 is TGTGCCACCAGCAGAGTTACAGGGCTAACTGGTGAAGCTTTCTTT. This gives the protein CATSRVTGLTGEAFF. The variable domain in full, completed from reference TRBV15 and TRBJ1-1, reads DAMVIQNPRYQVTQFGKPVTLSCSQTLNHNVMYWYQQKSSQAPKLLFHYYDKDFNNEADTPDNFQSRRPNTSFCFLDIRSPGLGDTAMYLCATSRVTGLTGEAFFGQGTRLTVV.

V and J are TRBV27 and TRBJ1-1; 7 bases are shared with TRBD1. The V gene's germline CDR1 is MNHEY and CDR2 SMNVEV (reference sequence). CDR3 length: 13 amino acids. With V trimmed by 0 bases and J by 11 bases, 6 bases remained unmatched. The DNA of the CDR3 is TGTGCCAGCAGTTTATCGAGGGGACAGTGGGCTTTCTTT. Translated: CASSLSRGQWAFF.

This chain links TRBV7-8 with TRBJ1-1; D unresolved. In germline, CDR1 is SGHVS, CDR2 FQNEAQ. The CDR3 length is 14 residues. V was clipped by 5 bases and J by 5 bases, with 15 bases between them. This chain's CDR3 is CASSTSLVWTEAFF. Here the CDR3 DNA reads TGTGCCAGCAGCACTAGCCTGGTATGGACTGAAGCTTTCTTT. The complete variable domain, with remaining parts taken from reference TRBV7-8 and TRBJ1-1, reads GAGVSQSPRYKVAKRGQDVALRCDPISGHVSLFWYQQALGQGPEFLTYFQNEAQLDKSGLPSDRFFAERPEGSVSTLKIQRTQQEDSAVYLCASSTSLVWTEAFFGQGTRLTVV.

The table lists this clone with a few counts. V gene TRBV18 combines with J gene TRBJ2-3; tentative D call: TRBD2 (6 bases). The germline V gene has CDR1 KGHSH and CDR2 LQKENI. Between the trimmed V and J ends, which lost 6 bases and 3 bases, there was a span of 13 bases. The CDR3 loop spans 14 amino acids. The DNA for the CDR3 is TGTGCCAGCTCGGGGACTGGACGGACAGATACGCAGTATTTT. This codes for CASSGTGRTDTQYF.

The chain has TRBV10-3 and TRBJ2-7; D perhaps matches TRBD1 (5 bases). Germline V gene data show CDR1 as ENHRY and CDR2 as SYGVKD. The CDR3 sequence is 16 residues long. Trimming took 0 bases from V and 0 from J, leaving 12 bases between them. The CDR3 here is CAISESKGPSSYEQYF. CDR3 in DNA: TGTGCCATCAGTGAGTCGAAGGGGCCAAGCTCCTACGAGCAGTACTTC.

The chain joins TRBV30 to TRBJ1-4; 7 bases map to TRBD1. This CDR3 region has 13 residues. The V and J ends lost 8 bases and 9 bases, in that order; junction bases with no gene match: 12. Germline CDR1 reads GTSNPN; CDR2 reads SVGIG (reference sequence). This CDR3 reads CAGRDRFRQKLFF. DNA of the CDR3: TGTGCCGGTCGGGACAGATTTCGGCAAAAACTGTTTTTT.

The chain carries TRBV7-6 and TRBJ2-3; D uncertain. V was cut by 4 bases and J by 1 base, with 9 bases left in between. This CDR3 is built from 14 residues. Looked up from germline, CDR1 is SGHVS and CDR2 is FNYEAQ. The CDR3 DNA is TGTGCCAGCAGCTCTCAGTATCGCACAGATACGCAGTATTTT. Its protein is CASSSQYRTDTQYF.

In regard to this clone: A read error may produce the germline difference seen at one junction end. This chain links TRBV7-9 with TRBJ2-2; D remains unclear. CDR3 length equals 12 residues. CDR1 SEHNR and CDR2 FQNEAQ come from the germline V gene (reference sequence). The CDR3 sequence: CASILGTEELFF. CDR3 DNA: TGTGCCAGCATTCTCGGTACCGAGGAGCTGTTTTTT.

This chain uses TRBV10-1 with TRBJ1-1; tentatively, D is TRBD1 (6 bases). Germline CDR1 reads WNHNN; CDR2 reads SYGVQD (reference sequence). V lost 4 bases and J lost 3, with 9 bases in between. This CDR3 spans 13 amino acids. The CDR3 nucleotides are TGCGCCAGCAGTGGGGACATCGACACTGAAGCTTTCTTT. Translation gives CASSGDIDTEAFF.

J is TRBJ1-5 and V is TRBV9; D possibly corresponds to TRBD1 (5 bases). This CDR3 region has 15 residues. From germline, CDR1 is SGDLS and CDR2 YYNGEE. V gave up 0 bases and J gave up 3 bases, with 10 bases separating them. CDR3 loop: CASSVEGVVNQPQHF. The DNA of the CDR3 is TGTGCCAGCAGCGTAGAAGGGGTGGTCAATCAGCCCCAGCATTTT.

This sequence joins TRBV6-1 and TRBJ2-3, with 10 nucleotides matching TRBD2. The germline V gene encodes CDR1 MNHNS and CDR2 SASEGT. The CDR3 runs 15 residues. J was trimmed by 4 bases and V by 0 bases; bases with no gene match: 1. The CDR3 loop reads CASSEAAGGPDTQYF. CDR3 sequence (DNA): TGTGCCAGCAGTGAAGCAGCGGGGGGGCCAGATACGCAGTATTTT.

V is TRBV29-1 and J is TRBJ1-1; D perhaps matches TRBD1 (6 bases). V shed 7 bases and J shed 2 bases, with 14 bases lying between them. This CDR3 region has 13 residues. The V gene's germline CDR1 is SQVTM and CDR2 ANQGSEA. CDR3 sequence: CSGSGHLNTEAFF. CDR3 sequence (DNA): TGCAGCGGATCGGGACACCTTAACACTGAAGCTTTCTTT.

The chain's CDR3 is CASSISRTGFPYEQYF. The CDR3 DNA reads TGTGCCAGTAGTATAAGCAGGACAGGGTTCCCGTACGAGCAGTACTTC. The J gene is TRBJ2-7, the V gene TRBV19; 8 positions agree with TRBD1. Germline CDR1 reads LNHDA; CDR2 reads SQIVND (reference sequence). J lost 4 bases, V lost 2 bases, and 10 bases had no gene match. There are 16 residues in the CDR3.

The chain couples TRBV10-2 to TRBJ2-5; tentatively, D is TRBD1 (5 bases). The CDR3 loop spans 13 amino acids. Germline lookup yields CDR1 WSHSY and CDR2 SAAADI. Trimming removed 6 bases at V and 4 bases at J, with 12 bases between. CDR3 sequence (DNA): TGCGCCAGCAGGGGCACAGGAGTAGAGACCCAGTACTTC. Protein: CASRGTGVETQYF.

The chain uses TRBV7-8 and TRBJ2-1, with TRBD2 as a possible D gene (6 bases). Trimming removed 4 bases from V and 0 bases from J, with 10 bases in between. The germline gives CDR1 SGHVS, CDR2 FQNEAQ. The CDR3 consists of 15 residues. DNA of the CDR3: TGTGCCAGCAGCTCCTCCGGGGGCTCCTACAATGAGCAGTTCTTC. Amino acids: CASSSSGGSYNEQFF.

The chain carries TRBV7-6 and TRBJ1-1; 7 bases line up with TRBD1. The V gene end was trimmed by 6 bases and the J gene end by 0 bases; junction bases not matched to a gene: 7. From germline, CDR1 is SGHVS and CDR2 FNYEAQ. This CDR3 spans 15 amino acids. CDR3 sequence: CASSRQGSVNTEAFF. The CDR3 bases are TGTGCCAGCAGTCGACAGGGCTCAGTGAACACTGAAGCTTTCTTT.

This chain connects TRBV29-1 to TRBJ2-1; D possibly corresponds to TRBD2 (6 bases). Germline V lookup: CDR1 SQVTM, CDR2 ANQGSEA. The CDR3 consists of 11 residues. The germline V and J ends were trimmed by 3 bases and 8 bases, with 8 bases remaining between them. The CDR3 loop is CSVEREDEQFF. The DNA of the CDR3 is TGCAGCGTTGAGAGGGAGGATGAGCAGTTCTTC.

This rearrangement joins TRBV7-9 to TRBJ2-1; TRBD2 matches 10 bases. The CDR3 has 13 amino acids. Germline CDR1 reads SEHNR; CDR2 reads FQNEAQ (reference sequence). Trimming cost V 5 bases and J 16 bases; bases outside gene matches: 11. The CDR3 nucleotides read TGTGCCAGCAGCCGAAACCTAGCGGGAGTTCGATTCTTC. Translating it yields CASSRNLAGVRFF.